This is a list of T cell receptor beta chains from one sample in a study of chemoradiotherapy in HPV16-positive cancers. The method was immunoSEQ multiplex PCR; TCRdb's version includes in-frame clones alone and lacks a portion of them. In the table there are 900 to 1,100 clones, less than 75% of which are singletons. The sample consisted of tumor tissue, taken from a patient who underwent chemoradiotherapy. Receptor source: a human donor with HPV-associated anogenital cancer. Both conserved end residues are part of each CDR3. A D gene is named only where the DNA matches it firmly. The size of a clone is reported for some rows only, either as once, few or many, or as a class for expanded clones.

TRBJ2-1 13 TRBV7-9 . . TGTGCCAGCAGCCGTGCCGAGGGGCAGGGGAAGTTCTTC CASSRAEGQGKFF
TRBJ2-3 14 TRBV19 . . TGTGCCAGTAGCAAACGGGGGGCCTGGGATACGCAGTATTTT CASSKRGAWDTQYF
TRBJ2-6 18 TRBV7-6 . . TGTGCCAGCAGCTTAGAGGTGTTGGGGGGCACTGGGGCCAACGTCCTGACTTTC CASSLEVLGGTGANVLTF
TRBJ2-7 15 TRBV11-2 . few TGTGCCAGCAGCCTACCTGGGGGGGCCATCTACGAGCAGTACTTC CASSLPGGAIYEQYF
TRBJ2-5 17 TRBV7-9 TRBD2 . TGTGCCAGCAGCCTCAGTTTTGGGGGGGAGTACCAAGAGACCCAGTACTTC CASSLSFGGEYQETQYF
TRBJ2-5 19 TRBV11-2 TRBD2 . TGTGCCAGCAGCTTAGGGCCCCGACTAGCGGGAGAGCCGCGGGAGACCCAGTACTTC CASSLGPRLAGEPRETQYF
TRBJ2-5 11 TRBV6-1 . . TGTGCCAGCAGTGCACAAGAGACCCAGTACTTC CASSAQETQYF
TRBJ2-2 12 TRBV10-3 TRBD2 . TGTGCCACCGGGGGGGTCACCGGGGAGCTGTTTTTT CATGGVTGELFF
TRBJ1-2 16 TRBV27 . . TGTGCCAGCAGTTATGGCCCCCAGGGATTTAACTATGGCTACACCTTC CASSYGPQGFNYGYTF
TRBJ2-2 14 TRBV6-4 TRBD1 . TGTGCCAGCAGTGGGACAGGGGACACCGGGGAGCTGTTTTTT CASSGTGDTGELFF